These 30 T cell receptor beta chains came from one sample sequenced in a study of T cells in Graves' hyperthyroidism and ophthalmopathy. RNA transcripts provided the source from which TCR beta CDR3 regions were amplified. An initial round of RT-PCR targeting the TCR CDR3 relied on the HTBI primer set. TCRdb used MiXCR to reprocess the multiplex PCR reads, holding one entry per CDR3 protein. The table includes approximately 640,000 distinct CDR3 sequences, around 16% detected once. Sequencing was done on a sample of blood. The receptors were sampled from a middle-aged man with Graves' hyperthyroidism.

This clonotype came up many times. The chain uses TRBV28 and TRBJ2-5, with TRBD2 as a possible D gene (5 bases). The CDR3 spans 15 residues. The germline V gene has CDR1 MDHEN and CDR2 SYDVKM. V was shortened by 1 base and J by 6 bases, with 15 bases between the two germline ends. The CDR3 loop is CASSLSASWRKTQYF. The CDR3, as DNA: TGTGCCAGCAGTTTATCGGCTAGCTGGCGAAAGACCCAGTACTTC.

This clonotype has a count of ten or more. The DNA for the CDR3 is TGTGCCAGCAGCAAATCGACAGGGAGGGACTATGGCTACACCTTC. Translated: CASSKSTGRDYGYTF. V usage is TRBV11-2 and J usage is TRBJ1-2; 7 bases are shared with TRBD1. The CDR3 has 15 amino acids. Unmatched junction bases numbered 9, after V lost 5 bases and J lost 3 bases. Germline V CDR1 and CDR2: SGHAT, FQNNGV.

The CDR3 region is CASSLDTVGKKLFF. CDR3 nucleotides: TGTGCCAGCAGCTTAGATACTGTCGGGAAAAAACTGTTTTTT. The chain recombines TRBV11-2 with TRBJ1-4; D gene ambiguous. V dropped 0 bases and J dropped 9 bases, with 11 bases sitting between them. The CDR3 has 14 residues. The germline gives CDR1 SGHAT, CDR2 FQNNGV. Full variable domain (remainder filled in from reference TRBV11-2 and TRBJ1-4): EAGVAQSPRYKIIEKRQSVAFWCNPISGHATLYWYQQILGQGPKLLIQFQNNGVVDDSQLPKDRFSAERLKGVDSTLKIQPAKLEDSAVYLCASSLDTVGKKLFFGSGTQLSVL.

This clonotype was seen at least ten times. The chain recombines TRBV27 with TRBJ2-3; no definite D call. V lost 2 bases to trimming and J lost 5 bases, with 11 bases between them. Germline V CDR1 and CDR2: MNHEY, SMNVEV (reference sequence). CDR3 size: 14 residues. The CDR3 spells CASSLTSRGDTQYF. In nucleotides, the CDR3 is TGTGCCAGCAGTTTAACGTCTAGAGGAGATACGCAGTATTTT.

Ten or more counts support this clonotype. In DNA form, the CDR3 reads TGTGCCAGCAGCTTGGAGAGGAATCAGCCCCAGCATTTT. It encodes CASSLERNQPQHF. V usage is TRBV5-5 and J usage is TRBJ1-5; no definite D call. CDR3 length: 13 residues. V was clipped by 0 bases and J by 4 bases, with 5 bases between them. CDR1 SGHKS and CDR2 YYEKEE come from the germline V gene (reference sequence).

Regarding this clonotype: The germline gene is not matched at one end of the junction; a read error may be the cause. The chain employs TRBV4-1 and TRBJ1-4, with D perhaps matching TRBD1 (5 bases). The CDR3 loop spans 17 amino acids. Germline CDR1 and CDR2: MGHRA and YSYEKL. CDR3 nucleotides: TGTGCCAGCAGCCAAGGGCAGGGAACTTGGATTGGGGAAAAACTGTTTTTT. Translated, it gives CASSQGQGTWIGEKLFF.

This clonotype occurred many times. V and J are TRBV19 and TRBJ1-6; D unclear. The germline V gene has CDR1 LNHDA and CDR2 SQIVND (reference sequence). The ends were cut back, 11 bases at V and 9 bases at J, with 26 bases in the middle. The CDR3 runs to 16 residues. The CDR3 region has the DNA TGTGCCGGTCCTGATGATTATCCTAACCCTTCTTCACCCCTCCACTTT. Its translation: CAGPDDYPNPSSPLHF.

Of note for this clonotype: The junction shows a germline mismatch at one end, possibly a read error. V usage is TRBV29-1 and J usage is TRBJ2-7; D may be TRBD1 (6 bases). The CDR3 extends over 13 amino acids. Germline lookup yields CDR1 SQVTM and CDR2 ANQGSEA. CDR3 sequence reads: CSVGTEATYEQCF. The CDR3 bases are TGCAGCGTTGGGACAGAAGCAACCTACGAGCAGTGCTTC.

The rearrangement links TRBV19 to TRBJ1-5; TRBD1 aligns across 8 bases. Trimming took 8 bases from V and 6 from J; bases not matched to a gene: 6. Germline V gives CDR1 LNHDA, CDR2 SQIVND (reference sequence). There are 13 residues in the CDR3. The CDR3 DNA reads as TGTGCCAGTGGACAGGGCACGAGTCAGCCCCAGCATTTT. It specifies CASGQGTSQPQHF.

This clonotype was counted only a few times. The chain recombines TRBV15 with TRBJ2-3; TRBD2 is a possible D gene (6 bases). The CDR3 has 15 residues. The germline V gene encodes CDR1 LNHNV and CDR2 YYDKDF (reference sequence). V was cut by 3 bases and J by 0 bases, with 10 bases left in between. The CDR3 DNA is TGTGCCACCAGCAGTAGCGGCGCTAGCACAGATACGCAGTATTTT. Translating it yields CATSSSGASTDTQYF.

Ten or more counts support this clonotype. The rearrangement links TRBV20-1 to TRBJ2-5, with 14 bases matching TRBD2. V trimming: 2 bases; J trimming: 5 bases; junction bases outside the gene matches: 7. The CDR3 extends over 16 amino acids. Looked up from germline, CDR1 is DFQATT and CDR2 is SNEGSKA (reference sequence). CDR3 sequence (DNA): TGCAGTGCTAGAAAGACTAGCGGGAGGGCCGAGGAGACCCAGTACTTC. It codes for CSARKTSGRAEETQYF.

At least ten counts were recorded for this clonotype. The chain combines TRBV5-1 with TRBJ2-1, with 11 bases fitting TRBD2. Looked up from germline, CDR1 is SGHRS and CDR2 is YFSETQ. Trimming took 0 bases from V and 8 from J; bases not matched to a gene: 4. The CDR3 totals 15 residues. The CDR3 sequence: CASSLATSGIYEQFF. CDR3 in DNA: TGCGCCAGCAGCTTGGCGACTAGCGGGATCTATGAGCAGTTCTTC.

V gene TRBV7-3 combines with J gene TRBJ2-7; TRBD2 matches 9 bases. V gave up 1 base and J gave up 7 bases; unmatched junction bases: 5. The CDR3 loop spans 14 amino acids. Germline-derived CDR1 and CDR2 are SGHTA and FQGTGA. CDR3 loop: CASSLIAGDGEQYF. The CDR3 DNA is TGTGCCAGCAGCTTAATAGCGGGAGACGGTGAGCAGTACTTC.

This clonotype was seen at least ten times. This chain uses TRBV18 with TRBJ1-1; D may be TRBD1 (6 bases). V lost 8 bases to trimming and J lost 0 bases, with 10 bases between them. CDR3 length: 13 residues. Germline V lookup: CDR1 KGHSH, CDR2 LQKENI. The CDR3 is CASTDSLNTEAFF. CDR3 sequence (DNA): TGTGCCAGCACGGACAGCCTGAACACTGAAGCTTTCTTT.

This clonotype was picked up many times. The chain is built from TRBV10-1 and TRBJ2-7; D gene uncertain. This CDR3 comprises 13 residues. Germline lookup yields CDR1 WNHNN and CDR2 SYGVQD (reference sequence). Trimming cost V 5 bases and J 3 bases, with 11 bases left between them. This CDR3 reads CASSCWEVYEQYF. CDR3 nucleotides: TGCGCCAGCAGTTGTTGGGAAGTCTACGAGCAGTACTTC.

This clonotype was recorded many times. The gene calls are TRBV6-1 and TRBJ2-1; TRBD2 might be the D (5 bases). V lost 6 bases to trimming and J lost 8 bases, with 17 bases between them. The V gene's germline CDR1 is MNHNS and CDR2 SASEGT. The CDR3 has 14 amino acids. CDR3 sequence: CASSPGNYEDEQFF. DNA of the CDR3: TGTGCCAGCAGCCCCGGGAACTATGAGGATGAGCAGTTCTTC.

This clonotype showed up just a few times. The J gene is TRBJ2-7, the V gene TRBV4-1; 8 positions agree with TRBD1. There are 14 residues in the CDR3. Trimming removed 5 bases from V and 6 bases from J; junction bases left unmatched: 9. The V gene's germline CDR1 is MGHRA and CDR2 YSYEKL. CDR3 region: CASSRLGQASEQYF. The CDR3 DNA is TGCGCCAGCAGCAGGTTGGGACAGGCCTCCGAGCAGTACTTC.

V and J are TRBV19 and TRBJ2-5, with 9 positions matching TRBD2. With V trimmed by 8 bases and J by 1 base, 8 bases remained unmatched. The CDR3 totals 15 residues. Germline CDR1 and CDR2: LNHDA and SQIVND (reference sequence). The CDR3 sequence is CASARGGGGQETQYF. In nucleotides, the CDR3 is TGTGCCAGTGCTCGCGGGGGGGGGGGCCAAGAGACCCAGTACTTC.

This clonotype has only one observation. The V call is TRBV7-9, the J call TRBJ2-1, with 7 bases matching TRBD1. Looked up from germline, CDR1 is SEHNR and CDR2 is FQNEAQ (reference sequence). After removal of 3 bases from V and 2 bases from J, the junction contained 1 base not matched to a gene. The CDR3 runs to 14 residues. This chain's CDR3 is CASSFQGAYNEQFF. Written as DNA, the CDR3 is TGTGCCAGCAGCTTCCAGGGGGCCTACAATGAGCAGTTCTTC.

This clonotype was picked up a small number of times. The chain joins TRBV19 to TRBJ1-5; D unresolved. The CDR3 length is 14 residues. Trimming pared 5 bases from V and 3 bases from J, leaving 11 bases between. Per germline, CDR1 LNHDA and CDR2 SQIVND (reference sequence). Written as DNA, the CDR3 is TGTGCCAGTAGTTTATGGTCGAACAATCAGCCCCAGCATTTT. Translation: CASSLWSNNQPQHF.

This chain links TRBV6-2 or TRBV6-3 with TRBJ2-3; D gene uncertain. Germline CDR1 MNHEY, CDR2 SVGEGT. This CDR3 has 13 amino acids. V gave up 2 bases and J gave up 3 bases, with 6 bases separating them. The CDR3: CASSYRATDTQYF. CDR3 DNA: TGTGCCAGCAGTTACCGCGCAACAGATACGCAGTATTTT.

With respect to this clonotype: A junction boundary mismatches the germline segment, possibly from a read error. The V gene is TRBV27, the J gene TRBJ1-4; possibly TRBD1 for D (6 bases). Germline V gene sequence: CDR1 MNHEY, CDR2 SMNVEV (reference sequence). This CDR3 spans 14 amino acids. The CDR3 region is CASSRQGTNKKLFF. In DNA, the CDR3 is TGTGCCAGCAGCCGCCAGGGGACTAATAAAAAACTGTTTTTT.

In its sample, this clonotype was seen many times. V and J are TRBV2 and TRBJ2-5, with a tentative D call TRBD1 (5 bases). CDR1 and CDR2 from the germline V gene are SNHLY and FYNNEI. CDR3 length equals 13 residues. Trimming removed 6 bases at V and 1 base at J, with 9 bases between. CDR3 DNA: TGTGCCAGCAGCGCCCAGGGCCAAGAGACCCAGTACTTC. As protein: CASSAQGQETQYF.

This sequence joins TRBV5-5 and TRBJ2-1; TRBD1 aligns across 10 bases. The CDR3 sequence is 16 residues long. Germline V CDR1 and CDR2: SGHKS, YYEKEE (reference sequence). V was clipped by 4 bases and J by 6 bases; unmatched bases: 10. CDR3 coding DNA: TGTGCCAGCAGCCCAGCTTACGGGACAGGGGTCAATGAGCAGTTCTTC. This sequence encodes CASSPAYGTGVNEQFF.

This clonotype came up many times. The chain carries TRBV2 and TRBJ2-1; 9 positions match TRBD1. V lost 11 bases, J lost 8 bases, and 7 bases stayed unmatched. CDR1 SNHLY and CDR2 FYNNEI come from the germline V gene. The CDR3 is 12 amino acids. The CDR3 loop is CAFRTGVHEQFF. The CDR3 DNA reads TGTGCCTTTAGGACAGGGGTGCATGAGCAGTTCTTC.

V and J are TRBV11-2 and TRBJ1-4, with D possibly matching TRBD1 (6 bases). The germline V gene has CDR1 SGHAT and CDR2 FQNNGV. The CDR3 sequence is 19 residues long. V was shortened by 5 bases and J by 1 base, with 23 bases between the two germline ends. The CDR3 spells CASSGVNSGEGGTNEKLFF. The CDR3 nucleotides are TGTGCCAGCAGCGGCGTAAATTCAGGGGAAGGCGGAACTAATGAAAAACTGTTTTTT. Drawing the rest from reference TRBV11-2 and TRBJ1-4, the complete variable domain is EAGVAQSPRYKIIEKRQSVAFWCNPISGHATLYWYQQILGQGPKLLIQFQNNGVVDDSQLPKDRFSAERLKGVDSTLKIQPAKLEDSAVYLCASSGVNSGEGGTNEKLFFGSGTQLSVL.

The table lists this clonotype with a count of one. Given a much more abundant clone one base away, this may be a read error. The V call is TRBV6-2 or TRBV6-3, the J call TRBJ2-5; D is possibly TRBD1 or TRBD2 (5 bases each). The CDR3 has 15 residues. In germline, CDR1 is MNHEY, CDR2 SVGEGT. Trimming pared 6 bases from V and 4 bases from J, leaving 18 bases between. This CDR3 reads CASSPSRDPRETQYF. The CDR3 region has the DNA TGTGCCAGCAGCCCAAGCCGGGACCCCAGAGAGACCCAGTACTTC.

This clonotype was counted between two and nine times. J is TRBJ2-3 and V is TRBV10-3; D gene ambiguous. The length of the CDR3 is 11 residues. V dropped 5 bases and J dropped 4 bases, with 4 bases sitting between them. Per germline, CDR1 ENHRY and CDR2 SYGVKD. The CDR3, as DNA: TGTGCCATCAGTAAGGCAGATACGCAGTATTTT. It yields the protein CAISKADTQYF.

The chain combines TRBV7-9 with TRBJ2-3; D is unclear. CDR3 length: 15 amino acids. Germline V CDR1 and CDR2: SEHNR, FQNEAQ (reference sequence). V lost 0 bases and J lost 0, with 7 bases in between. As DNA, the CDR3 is TGTGCCAGCAGCTTAGCAGCTACTAGCACAGATACGCAGTATTTT. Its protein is CASSLAATSTDTQYF.

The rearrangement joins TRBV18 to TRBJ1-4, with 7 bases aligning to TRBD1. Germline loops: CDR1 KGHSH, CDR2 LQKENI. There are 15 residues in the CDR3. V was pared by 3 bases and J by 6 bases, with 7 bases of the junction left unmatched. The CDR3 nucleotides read TGTGCCAGCTCACCCCCAGGGGGAGTGTATGAAAAACTGTTTTTT. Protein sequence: CASSPPGGVYEKLFF. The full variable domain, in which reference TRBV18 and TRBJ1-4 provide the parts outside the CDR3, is NAGVMQNPRHLVRRRGQEARLRCSPMKGHSHVYWYRQLPEEGLKFMVYLQKENIIDESGMPKERFSAEFPKEGPSILRIQQVVRGDSAAYFCASSPPGGVYEKLFFGSGTQLSVL.